The entry below gives a single T cell receptor (beta chain) sequence along with its context. This receptor's antigen is unknown. A read error may explain this, as a much larger clone is one base away. Trimmed from V: 2 bases; trimmed from J: 5 bases; junction bases lacking a gene match: 5. The cysteine opens and the phenylalanine closes a CDR3 of 16 amino acids. The read is trimmed to its CDR3 DNA, 48 bases read in frame from base 1. The CDR1 and CDR2 encoded by the germline V gene are MGHRA and YSYEKL. This sample was taken from a study of tumor-infiltrating lymphocytes in primary liver carcinoma (dated 2017 in TCRdb). Study-level background: Between November 2015 and March 2016, 5 or 6 patients in China with histopathologically diagnosed primary liver carcinoma had their tumors surgically resected. Hepatocellular carcinoma (four) or combined HCC and intrahepatic cholangiocarcinoma (one) was present in the five patients, who were three men and two women aged 30 to 69 years. The five patients had tumors of stage T1-T3 N0M0, with maximum diameters ranging from 4.2 to 10 cm. Roughly 3.65 to 7.5 million productive TCRbeta reads were obtained per sample, and no significant difference in read depth was found between tissue types. The study combined TCRbeta repertoire sequencing, expression microarrays and whole-exome sequencing across five regions of each liver tumor, with adjacent normal tissue and blood. TCRbeta repertoire sequencing covered 35 specimens from 5 patients: 25 tumor regions, 5 adjacent noncancerous liver tissues and 5 peripheral blood samples. Repertoires from technical replicates were highly reproducible, with mean shared-clone rates approximately 0.88 and correlation coefficients above 0.95.

TRIzol reagent was used to extract blood RNA from unsorted whole blood, while the DNeasy Blood & Tissue kit provided the germline DNA. Patients had chronic HBV infection and were treatment-naive at sampling. Before surgery, roughly 4.2 milliliters of peripheral blood were drawn into K2EDTA tubes. Study-wide findings and limitations: Because only the TCR beta chain was sequenced and unpaired alpha chains were not captured, true repertoire diversity is likely underestimated. Compared with blood, tumors had a significantly larger share of the repertoire taken up by the top 250 clones (p = 0.039). Since the samples were bulk and unsorted, there was no way to compare CD4+ and CD8+ T cell repertoires. The study included only a handful of patients, and the authors note findings should be validated in a larger study. Consistent with antigen-driven expansion, pairs of tumor regions showed higher repertoire overlap (mean around 35%) than either tumor-adjacent pairs (approximately 17%) or tumor-blood pairs (around 15%).

Using a constant-region primer and ProtoScript II reverse transcriptase, TCRbeta-specific cDNA was reverse-transcribed from approximately 0.5 ug total RNA. Three nested multiplex PCR rounds, following a slightly modified ARM-PCR procedure, were used to build the TCRbeta libraries. Multiplex TRBV1-TRBV30 forward primers and a Cbeta reverse primer were used in the first two PCR rounds, each of which was run for around 10 cycles. Sample barcodes and Illumina adapters were added in a final 25-cycle PCR using Deep VentR polymerase. Before sequencing, amplicons of 200-500 bp were gel-purified using a QIAquick gel extraction kit. An Illumina HiSeq 2500 was used to sequence the TCRbeta amplicons with 250-bp paired-end reads. The paper's data handling went like this. Reads were quality-trimmed with Trimmomatic v0.33, and paired reads were merged with FLASH v1.2.11 to recover full CDR3 sequences. V, D and J germline segments were assigned to the rearranged TCRbeta sequences by MiGEC v1.2.1b. VDJtools v1.0.0 computed clonotype statistics and Shannon-Wiener diversity indices. To cut down on sampling bias, every analysis after diversity analysis relied on just the 250 most abundant clonotypes from each sample. TCRdb itself trimmed the public reads at Q25 with fastp, ran MiXCR and retained productive beta chains. Rows are unified per CDR3 protein, each entry keeping the most common DNA and genes. The V and J calls and clone size are TCRdb's, not the authors'. Counted in this sample were 300,000 to 350,000 distinct CDR3 sequences; almost 60% of them appeared once. Jointly, the top ten make up approximately 15% of the sample.

This TCR came from a woman between 25 and 40 years old with primary liver carcinoma and hepatitis B virus infection. This receptor chain uses TRBV4-1 and TRBJ1-5; TRBD1 lines up with 11 middle nucleotides. Input material: peripheral blood. The sequence in DNA is TGCGCCAGCAGCCAAAACCGGGACAGGGGGGATCAGCCCCAGCATTTT. It translates as CASSQNRDRGDQPQHF.